Described below is a single TCR beta chain sequence and its context. This entry comes from a study of blood T cell repertoires in COVID-19. Overall study context: The origin of the acute and convalescent COVID-19 samples was the United States, Italy and Spain. Nucleic acid was either cDNA or gDNA, and it came from T cells, B-cell-depleted T cells, or PBMCs.

The CDR3 is 14 amino acids. Trimming shortened V by 0 bases and J by 6 bases, and 11 bases separated the two germline ends. Germline V lookup: CDR1 LGHNA, CDR2 YNFKEQ. TCRdb keeps only in-frame clones here, not all; method: immunoSEQ multiplex PCR. The data hold about 200,000 clones, with 86% observed a single time. The TCR comes from a woman in her fifties or sixties with acute or convalescent COVID-19. Material for sequencing was peripheral blood. The J gene is TRBJ1-2, the V gene TRBV4-2; unclear D gene. CDR3 amino acids: CASSQDGRGDGYTF. DNA for the CDR3: TGTGCCAGCAGCCAAGATGGGCGCGGGGATGGCTACACCTTC.